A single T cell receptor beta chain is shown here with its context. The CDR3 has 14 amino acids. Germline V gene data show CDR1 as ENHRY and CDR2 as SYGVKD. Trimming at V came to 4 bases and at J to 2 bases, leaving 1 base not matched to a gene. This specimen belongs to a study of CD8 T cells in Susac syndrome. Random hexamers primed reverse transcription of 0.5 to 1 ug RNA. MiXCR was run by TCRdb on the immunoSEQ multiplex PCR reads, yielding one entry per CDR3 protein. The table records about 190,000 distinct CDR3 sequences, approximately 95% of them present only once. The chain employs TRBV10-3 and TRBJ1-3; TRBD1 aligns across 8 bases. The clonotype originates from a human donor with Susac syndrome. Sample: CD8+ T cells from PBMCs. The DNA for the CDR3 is TGTGCCATCAGTGGACAGGGGCCTGGAAACACCATATATTTT. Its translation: CAISGQGPGNTIYF.